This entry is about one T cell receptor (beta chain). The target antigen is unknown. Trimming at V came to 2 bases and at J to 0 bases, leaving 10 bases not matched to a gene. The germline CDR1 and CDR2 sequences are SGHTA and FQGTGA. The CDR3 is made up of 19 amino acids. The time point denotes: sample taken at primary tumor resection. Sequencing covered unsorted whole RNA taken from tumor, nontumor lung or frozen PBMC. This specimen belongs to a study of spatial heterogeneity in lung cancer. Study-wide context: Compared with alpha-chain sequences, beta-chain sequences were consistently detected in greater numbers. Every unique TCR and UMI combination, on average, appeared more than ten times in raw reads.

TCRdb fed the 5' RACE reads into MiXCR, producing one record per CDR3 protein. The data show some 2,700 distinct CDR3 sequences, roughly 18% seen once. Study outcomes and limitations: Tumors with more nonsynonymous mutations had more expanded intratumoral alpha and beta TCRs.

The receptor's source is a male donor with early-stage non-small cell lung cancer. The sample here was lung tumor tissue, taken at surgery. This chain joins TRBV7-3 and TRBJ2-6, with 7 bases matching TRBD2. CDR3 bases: TGTGCCAGCAGCTTAGTAGAGGCTAGCGGTACCTCTGGGGCCAACGTCCTGACTTTC. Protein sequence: CASSLVEASGTSGANVLTF.